This T cell receptor (beta chain) was obtained from a study of shared clonotypes between healthy human individuals. This clone was detected only a few times. Deep was the level at which the assay was run. Method: immunoSEQ multiplex PCR; TCRdb's copy keeps in-frame clones and lacks some. The data hold 1.5 million to 2.5 million clones, with roughly 95% observed a single time. It was CD45RO-negative cells, positively selected for CCR7, that made up naive CD8 cells, with terminally differentiated effector memory CD45RA+ cells excluded. The sequence was collected from a young man in good health. The sequenced sample consisted of naive CD8+ T cells sorted from blood.

The CDR3 region is CASSLGQGALDEQYF. The CDR3 region has the DNA TGTGCCAGCAGCTTGGGACAGGGGGCGCTGGACGAGCAGTACTTC. V usage is TRBV7-9 and J usage is TRBJ2-7; 12 bases match TRBD1. Trimming at V came to 3 bases and at J to 5 bases, leaving 5 bases not matched to a gene. Germline V CDR1 and CDR2: SEHNR, FQNEAQ (reference sequence). The CDR3 is 15 amino acids.